This T cell receptor (beta chain) originates from a study of blood T cell repertoires in COVID-19. Study at large: T cells, B-cell-depleted T cells, or PBMCs supplied cDNA or gDNA.

Per the original data handling: From reference gene primer amplification, estimates of nucleated cell counts were derived. Sequenced by immunoSEQ multiplex PCR; TCRdb stores in-frame clones only, minus some. V and J calls and clone size are as listed in that table; D and trimming were resolved from the DNA. The table records tens of thousands of clones, 65% to 90% of them present only once. This clone has a handful of counts. V lost 2 bases and J lost 2; bases outside the gene matches: 3. Germline V lookup: CDR1 MGHDK, CDR2 SYGVNS. The CDR3 spans 16 residues. Sequenced input: peripheral blood. This chain links TRBV25-1 with TRBJ2-7; TRBD2 matches at 13 bases. The TCR comes from a man between 65 and 80 years old with acute or convalescent COVID-19. The CDR3 bases are TGTGCCAGCAGTGAACCGGGACTAGCGGGGACCTACGAGCAGTACTTC. This sequence encodes CASSEPGLAGTYEQYF.